This entry lists 31 T cell receptor beta chains sequenced from one sample in a study of T cells in localized non-small cell lung cancer. The protocol was immunoSEQ multiplex PCR, while the TCRdb copy is restricted to in-frame clones and leaves out a portion. Of tens of thousands of clones listed, almost 85% are singletons. Sequencing used peripheral blood, obtained before any cancer treatment. The source of these receptors is a female donor aged 60 or older with stage I lung adenocarcinoma.

The chain is built from TRBV5-6 and TRBJ2-3; 11 bases fit TRBD2. The CDR3 runs 17 residues. Trimming removed 4 bases from V and 0 bases from J; junction bases left unmatched: 7. The germline V gene encodes CDR1 SGHDT and CDR2 YYEEEE. CDR3 DNA sequence: TGTGCCAGCAGCCTTCCCCGACTAGCGGGGAGCACAGATACGCAGTATTTT. It yields the protein CASSLPRLAGSTDTQYF.

The chain uses TRBV27 and TRBJ1-2; 7 bases are a match to TRBD1. Trimming at V came to 6 bases and at J to 4 bases, leaving 14 bases not matched to a gene. Germline CDR1 is MNHEY and CDR2 is SMNVEV (reference sequence). The CDR3 contains 16 residues. The CDR3 DNA reads as TGTGCCAGCAGGACAAAGCCTAGACAGGGAGGCTATGGCTACACCTTC. It codes for CASRTKPRQGGYGYTF.

The chain links TRBV7-3 to TRBJ2-4; possibly TRBD2 for D (7 bases). CDR1 and CDR2 (germline): SGHTA, FQGTGA. This CDR3 region has 16 residues. V lost 6 bases, J lost 0 bases, and 15 bases lay in between. In nucleotides, the CDR3 is TGTGCCAGCAGTCCACAGGGAGGGCTAGCCAAAAACATTCAGTACTTC. This sequence encodes CASSPQGGLAKNIQYF.

This clone was picked up one time. The chain links TRBV2 to TRBJ2-3; 8 bases fit TRBD2. Germline values: CDR1 SNHLY, CDR2 FYNNEI. This CDR3 comprises 16 residues. J gave up 4 bases and V 2 bases, and 8 bases lay outside the gene matches. As DNA, the CDR3 is TGTGCCAGCAGTGAACGTGGCGGGGGGCCCGCAGATACGCAGTATTTT. This sequence encodes CASSERGGGPADTQYF.

In this sample, this clone is medium-sized. V usage is TRBV11-1 and J usage is TRBJ2-7; D is ambiguous. This CDR3 spans 14 amino acids. Looked up from germline, CDR1 is SGHAT and CDR2 is FQDESV (reference sequence). Trimming took off 7 bases at V and 0 bases at J, with 13 bases between the two ends. CDR3 coding DNA: TGTGCCAGCACCCCTACTACGAGCTCCTACGAGCAGTACTTC. Amino acid sequence: CASTPTTSSYEQYF.

This clone has only one observation. The gene calls are TRBV5-1 and TRBJ2-7; possible D gene TRBD1, 5 bases. Trimming stripped 4 bases from V and 5 bases from J, with 16 bases between. Germline CDR1 reads SGHRS; CDR2 reads YFSETQ. The CDR3 has 14 residues. This CDR3 reads CASSNSGKSDEQYF. In DNA form, the CDR3 reads TGCGCCAGCAGCAACTCAGGGAAGAGCGACGAGCAGTACTTC.

In this sample, this clone turned up once. The CDR3 here is CASSQTSGGAPTQYF. The CDR3, as DNA: TGTGCCAGCAGCCAAACTAGCGGGGGGGCACCTACGCAGTATTTT. This chain links TRBV7-3 with TRBJ2-3; TRBD2 matches at 13 bases. Trimming removed 5 bases from V and 8 bases from J; junction bases left unmatched: 7. The CDR3 loop spans 15 amino acids. In germline, CDR1 is SGHTA, CDR2 FQGTGA. The full variable domain, rest sourced from reference TRBV7-3 and TRBJ2-3, is GAGVSQTPSNKVTEKGKYVELRCDPISGHTALYWYRQSLGQGPEFLIYFQGTGAADDSGLPNDRFFAVRPEGSVSTLKIQRTERGDSAVYLCASSQTSGGAPTQYFGPGTRLTVL.

V and J are TRBV5-1 and TRBJ2-1; D is undetermined. The germline V gene encodes CDR1 SGHRS and CDR2 YFSETQ. This CDR3 region has 13 residues. V lost 4 bases to trimming and J lost 8 bases, with 13 bases between them. The CDR3 nucleotides are TGCGCCAGCAGCCTGAGGCCAGCCTATGAGCAGTTCTTC. It yields the protein CASSLRPAYEQFF.

This chain links TRBV6-6 with TRBJ2-3; no definite D call. This CDR3 comprises 14 residues. Trimming shortened V by 3 bases and J by 0 bases, and 7 bases separated the two germline ends. Germline assignment: CDR1 MNHNY and CDR2 SVGAGI (reference sequence). The CDR3 loop is CASSYDSSTDTQYF. CDR3 sequence (DNA): TGTGCCAGCAGTTATGATTCTAGCACAGATACGCAGTATTTT.

This sequence joins TRBV6-5 and TRBJ1-1, with TRBD1 matching 8 bases. V lost 4 bases and J lost 6; bases outside the gene matches: 7. The V gene's germline CDR1 is MNHEY and CDR2 SVGAGI. The CDR3 totals 14 residues. The CDR3 DNA sequence: TGTGCCAGCAGTTCCCGACAGGGGAGAGCTGAAGCTTTCTTT. This codes for CASSSRQGRAEAFF.

The chain employs TRBV7-9 and TRBJ1-1; D gene uncertain. V was cut by 0 bases and J by 1 base, with 6 bases left in between. CDR1 is SEHNR and CDR2 is FQNEAQ in the germline V gene (reference sequence). This CDR3 has 14 amino acids. The chain's CDR3 is CASSLAAANTEAFF. DNA of the CDR3: TGTGCCAGCAGCTTAGCCGCGGCGAACACTGAAGCTTTCTTT.

V is TRBV11-3 and J is TRBJ2-4; 10 positions agree with TRBD2. The CDR3 is made up of 16 amino acids. V lost 3 bases, J lost 3 bases, and 5 bases stayed unmatched. Germline V CDR1 and CDR2: SGHNT, YENEEA. The CDR3 DNA is TGTGCCAGCAGCTTCACTAGCGGGGTGATCAAAAACATTCAGTACTTC. The encoded protein is CASSFTSGVIKNIQYF.

The chain couples TRBV5-1 to TRBJ2-2, with a tentative D call TRBD2 (5 bases). V shed 2 bases and J shed 4 bases, with 6 bases lying between them. The length of the CDR3 is 13 residues. Germline V gene lookup returns CDR1 SGHRS and CDR2 YFSETQ. The CDR3 sequence is CASSFSVTGELFF. CDR3 coding DNA: TGCGCCAGCAGCTTTAGCGTCACCGGGGAGCTGTTTTTT.

The gene calls are TRBV18 and TRBJ2-3, with D tentatively TRBD2 (6 bases). This CDR3 is 18 amino acids long. The V and J ends lost 5 bases and 1 base respectively, with 22 bases between them. CDR1 is KGHSH, CDR2 LQKENI, per germline. This chain's CDR3 is CASSSKYSGDKGTDTQYF. The CDR3 bases are TGTGCCAGCTCATCGAAGTATTCGGGGGATAAGGGCACAGATACGCAGTATTTT. The full variable domain, its missing parts supplied by reference TRBV18 and TRBJ2-3, is NAGVMQNPRHLVRRRGQEARLRCSPMKGHSHVYWYRQLPEEGLKFMVYLQKENIIDESGMPKERFSAEFPKEGPSILRIQQVVRGDSAAYFCASSSKYSGDKGTDTQYFGPGTRLTVL.

This clone was counted only a few times. The chain is built from TRBV5-8 and TRBJ2-7; the match to TRBD2 covers 7 bases. Germline CDR1 and CDR2: SGHTS and YDEGEE. The CDR3 is 14 amino acids. J gave up 6 bases and V 2 bases, and 8 bases lay outside the gene matches. The CDR3, as DNA: TGTGCCAGCAGCTTTGCGCTAGCGGTCCGCGAGCAGTACTTC. Its translation is CASSFALAVREQYF. Based on the CDR3 plus reference TRBV5-8 and TRBJ2-7, the full variable domain is EAGVTQSPTHLIKTRGQQATLRCSPISGHTSVYWYQQALGLGLQFLLWYDEGEERNRGNFPPRFSGRQFPNYSSELNVNALELEDSALYLCASSFALAVREQYFGPGTRLTVT.

This rearrangement joins TRBV30 to TRBJ1-1, with D unresolved. The germline V gene has CDR1 GTSNPN and CDR2 SVGIG (reference sequence). The CDR3 is 12 residues long. The V gene lost 3 bases and the J gene lost 3 bases, with 8 bases spanning the gap. In DNA, the CDR3 is TGTGCCTGGAGGGAGAGATACACTGAAGCTTTCTTT. It is translated as CAWRERYTEAFF.

Written as DNA, the CDR3 is TGTGCCAGCAGCCGGGGGTTCCAGAGCACAGATACGCAGTATTTT. Translation gives CASSRGFQSTDTQYF. The rearrangement uses TRBV11-3 and TRBJ2-3; D possibly corresponds to TRBD2 (6 bases). Looked up from germline, CDR1 is SGHNT and CDR2 is YENEEA. The CDR3 spans 15 residues. Between the trimmed V and J ends, which lost 5 bases and 0 bases, there was a span of 12 bases.

The chain couples TRBV7-2 to TRBJ2-7; 10 bases match TRBD1. Germline V gene data show CDR1 as SGHTA and CDR2 as FQGNSA. The CDR3 extends over 15 amino acids. After removal of 1 base from V and 6 bases from J, the junction contained 6 bases not matched to a gene. CDR3 DNA: TGTGCCAGCAGCTTAGAGGGGACAGGGGTGGTCGAGCAGTACTTC. This encodes CASSLEGTGVVEQYF.

The chain carries TRBV30 and TRBJ2-6; D is perhaps TRBD1 or TRBD2 (5 bases each). The CDR3 is 15 residues long. Germline lookup yields CDR1 GTSNPN and CDR2 SVGIG (reference sequence). V was cut by 3 bases and J by 0 bases, with 9 bases left in between. CDR3 sequence (DNA): TGTGCCTGGAGGGGACGGATCTCTGGGGCCAACGTCCTGACTTTC. It encodes CAWRGRISGANVLTF.

The chain combines TRBV7-9 with TRBJ2-3, with D unclear. CDR3 length: 15 residues. V was cut by 2 bases and J by 4 bases, with 13 bases left in between. Germline assignment: CDR1 SEHNR and CDR2 FQNEAQ (reference sequence). In DNA, the CDR3 is TGTGCCAGCAGCTTATCCGGCCTTTTTGCAGATACGCAGTATTTT. Translating it yields CASSLSGLFADTQYF.

This chain uses TRBV11-1 with TRBJ2-1; TRBD2 is a possible D gene (5 bases). Germline V gene lookup returns CDR1 SGHAT and CDR2 FQDESV (reference sequence). The CDR3 has 16 residues. Trimming pared 5 bases from V and 3 bases from J, leaving 17 bases between. The CDR3 reads CASSLPTSSVYNEQFF. Here the CDR3 DNA reads TGTGCCAGCAGCCTCCCAACTAGTTCCGTCTACAATGAGCAGTTCTTC. The full variable domain, with the rest looked up from reference TRBV11-1 and TRBJ2-1, is EAEVAQSPRYKITEKSQAVAFWCDPISGHATLYWYRQILGQGPELLVQFQDESVVDDSQLPKDRFSAERLKGVDSTLKIQPAELGDSAMYLCASSLPTSSVYNEQFFGPGTRLTVL.

The chain has TRBV2 and TRBJ2-3, with TRBD1 matching 7 bases. Germline V gene lookup returns CDR1 SNHLY and CDR2 FYNNEI. There are 14 residues in the CDR3. V was pared by 5 bases and J by 2 bases, with 4 bases of the junction left unmatched. The CDR3 DNA reads TGTGCCAGCAGTCGGGACAGTCCCACAGATACGCAGTATTTT. Its protein product is CASSRDSPTDTQYF.

The V call is TRBV5-5, the J call TRBJ1-2; 9 bases align to TRBD1. The CDR3 consists of 16 residues. V shed 4 bases and J 5 bases; nucleotides not matched to a gene: 12. The germline V gene has CDR1 SGHKS and CDR2 YYEKEE (reference sequence). The CDR3 here is CASSPTMGQGDYGYTF. The CDR3 DNA sequence: TGTGCCAGCAGCCCGACTATGGGACAGGGTGATTATGGCTACACCTTC. The entire variable domain, with the rest obtained from reference TRBV5-5 and TRBJ1-2, is as follows: DAGVTQSPTHLIKTRGQQVTLRCSPISGHKSVSWYQQVLGQGPQFIFQYYEKEERGRGNFPDRFSARQFPNYSSELNVNALLLGDSALYLCASSPTMGQGDYGYTFGSGTRLTVV.

The rearrangement joins TRBV19 to TRBJ2-2; D unresolved. Trimming cost V 4 bases and J 7 bases, with 16 bases left between them. The CDR3 sequence is 15 residues long. From germline, CDR1 is LNHDA and CDR2 SQIVND (reference sequence). DNA for the CDR3: TGTGCCAGTAGTAAGGTGTTAGGGTTTAACGGGGAGCTGTTTTTT. Translating it yields CASSKVLGFNGELFF.

The rearrangement links TRBV30 to TRBJ2-3; 10 bases align to TRBD2. After removal of 3 bases from V and 5 bases from J, the junction contained 5 bases not matched to a gene. Germline CDR1 GTSNPN, CDR2 SVGIG (reference sequence). This CDR3 has 14 residues. The CDR3 region is CAWRTSGIGDTQYF. In nucleotides, the CDR3 is TGTGCCTGGAGAACTAGCGGGATCGGAGATACGCAGTATTTT.

This clone was recorded only once. The chain uses TRBV7-2 and TRBJ2-7, with a possible D match to TRBD2 (6 bases). The CDR3 has 14 amino acids. The germline V and J ends were trimmed by 3 bases and 4 bases, with 13 bases remaining between them. Germline-derived CDR1 and CDR2 are SGHTA and FQGNSA. CDR3 protein: CASSFVGTFYEQYF. CDR3 coding DNA: TGTGCCAGCAGCTTCGTCGGGACTTTTTACGAGCAGTACTTC. Full variable domain (outside the CDR3, taken from reference TRBV7-2 and TRBJ2-7): GAGVSQSPSNKVTEKGKDVELRCDPISGHTALYWYRQSLGQGLEFLIYFQGNSAPDKSGLPSDRFSAERTGGSVSTLTIQRTQQEDSAVYLCASSFVGTFYEQYFGPGTRLTVT.

The genes are TRBV20-1 and TRBJ2-3; D unclear. The CDR3 totals 11 residues. Germline CDR1 DFQATT, CDR2 SNEGSKA (reference sequence). The V gene lost 4 bases and the J gene lost 4 bases, with 6 bases spanning the gap. For the CDR3, the DNA is TGCAGTGCTAACGTCCCAGATACGCAGTATTTT. It encodes CSANVPDTQYF.

The chain employs TRBV29-1 and TRBJ2-5, with TRBD1 matching 7 bases. Germline-derived CDR1 and CDR2 are SQVTM and ANQGSEA. The CDR3 sequence is 11 residues long. The CDR3 DNA reads as TGCACGACTCACAGGGGTGAGACCCAGTACTTC. It translates to CTTHRGETQYF.

The chain uses TRBV7-9 and TRBJ1-3; D is ambiguous. The germline CDR1 and CDR2 sequences are SEHNR and FQNEAQ (reference sequence). V was shortened by 3 bases and J by 2 bases, with 8 bases between the two germline ends. The CDR3 is 14 residues long. In DNA, the CDR3 is TGTGCCAGCAGCTTTTTTGGGGCTGGAAACACCATATATTTT. It translates to CASSFFGAGNTIYF.

The rearrangement uses TRBV20-1 and TRBJ2-5; tentatively, D is TRBD2 (6 bases). CDR1 is DFQATT, CDR2 SNEGSKA, per germline (reference sequence). This CDR3 has 10 amino acids. The ends were cut back, 6 bases at V and 7 bases at J, with 9 bases in the middle. The DNA of the CDR3 is TGCAGTGCCACAGCGGGGACCCAGTACTTC. Translating gives CSATAGTQYF.

V and J are TRBV27 and TRBJ2-3; 7 nucleotides align to TRBD1. The CDR3 length is 16 residues. V shed 5 bases, J shed 0 bases, and the junction held 8 bases outside the gene matches. Per germline, CDR1 MNHEY and CDR2 SMNVEV (reference sequence). DNA of the CDR3: TGTGCCAGCAGTACAGACAGGGCCCCTAGCACAGATACGCAGTATTTT. Translation gives CASSTDRAPSTDTQYF.